These 27 T cell receptor beta chains were sequenced from one sample in a study of T cells after posttransplantation cyclophosphamide. Profiling relied on immunoSEQ multiplex PCR, and the TCRdb table lists in-frame clones only, not all of them. The profile covers 13,000 to 15,000 clones, with about four fifths appearing a single time and around 1.2% taken by the ten largest. Sequences were obtained from memory CD4+ T cells sorted from PBMCs. The source is a man aged 45-65 years.

This clone was recorded only once. J is TRBJ1-5 and V is TRBV11-1; D call uncertain. In germline, CDR1 is SGHAT, CDR2 FQDESV (reference sequence). Trimming cost V 1 base and J 6 bases, with 7 bases left between them. The CDR3 runs 13 residues. CDR3 coding DNA: TGTGCCAGCAGCTTAGAACGAGGTCAGCCCCAGCATTTT. Protein product: CASSLERGQPQHF.

The chain links TRBV19 to TRBJ2-1, with TRBD2 matching over 9 bases. This CDR3 has 17 amino acids. From germline, CDR1 is LNHDA and CDR2 SQIVND (reference sequence). Unmatched junction bases numbered 12, after V lost 5 bases and J lost 4 bases. CDR3 nucleotide sequence: TGTGCCAGTAGTCCCCGACTAGCGGAGACTCGGTACAATGAGCAGTTCTTC. It translates to CASSPRLAETRYNEQFF.

The chain has TRBV5-1 and TRBJ1-1; no firm D call. The CDR3 extends over 13 amino acids. Germline CDR1 SGHRS, CDR2 YFSETQ. Trimming removed 4 bases from V and 3 bases from J, with 10 bases in between. This CDR3 reads CASSNPVYTEAFF. The CDR3 DNA reads as TGCGCCAGCAGCAACCCGGTGTACACTGAAGCTTTCTTT. Complete variable domain (other parts from reference TRBV5-1 and TRBJ1-1): KAGVTQTPRYLIKTRGQQVTLSCSPISGHRSVSWYQQTPGQGLQFLFEYFSETQRNKGNFPGRFSGRQFSNSRSEMNVSTLELGDSALYLCASSNPVYTEAFFGQGTRLTVV.

DNA of the CDR3: TGTGCCAGCAGTAACAGGGCTTCTAACTATGGCTACACCTTC. This sequence encodes CASSNRASNYGYTF. The chain couples TRBV2 to TRBJ1-2, with a tentative D call TRBD1 (6 bases). Trimming pared 5 bases from V and 0 bases from J, leaving 10 bases between. The CDR3 runs 14 residues. CDR1 is SNHLY, CDR2 FYNNEI, per germline. The full variable domain, completed using reference TRBV2 and TRBJ1-2, is EPEVTQTPSHQVTQMGQEVILRCVPISNHLYFYWYRQILGQKVEFLVSFYNNEISEKSEIFDDQFSVERPDGSNFTLKIRSTKLEDSAMYFCASSNRASNYGYTFGSGTRLTVV.

This chain uses TRBV11-1 with TRBJ1-1; the D is unclear. The CDR3 is 13 residues long. Germline CDR1 reads SGHAT; CDR2 reads FQDESV (reference sequence). V shed 5 bases and J shed 4 bases, with 11 bases lying between them. As DNA, the CDR3 is TGTGCCAGCAGCCGTCGGGATTTCACTGAAGCTTTCTTT. Translated, it gives CASSRRDFTEAFF.

V is TRBV6-6 and J is TRBJ1-4; 8 bases fit TRBD1. The CDR3 is 14 residues long. The V gene end was trimmed by 5 bases and the J gene end by 5 bases; junction bases not matched to a gene: 4. Germline lookup yields CDR1 MNHNY and CDR2 SVGAGI (reference sequence). DNA of the CDR3: TGTGCCAGCAGTCCCCGGGACAGGAATGAAAAACTGTTTTTT. Its protein is CASSPRDRNEKLFF.

The chain couples TRBV29-1 to TRBJ2-1; 10 nucleotides agree with TRBD2. The germline V gene has CDR1 SQVTM and CDR2 ANQGSEA. The CDR3 runs 14 residues. The V segment lost 6 bases and the J segment 4 bases; nucleotides outside the gene matches: 6. The CDR3 is CSVGGTSVYNEQFF. CDR3 nucleotides: TGCAGCGTGGGAGGGACTAGCGTTTACAATGAGCAGTTCTTC.

Details on this clone: The junction and the germline gene differ at one end; a read error may be behind it. The chain links TRBV4-1 to TRBJ1-4; a weak D match, TRBD1 (5 bases). The germline CDR1 and CDR2 sequences are MGHRA and YSYEKL. CDR3 length equals 15 residues. The DNA for the CDR3 is TGTGCCAGCAGCCCAAACGGGGGAAGGACTGGGGAACTGTTTTTT. Its translation: CASSPNGGRTGELFF.

In its sample, this clone was seen a few times. The J gene is TRBJ2-1, the V gene TRBV4-1; 13 bases fit TRBD2. Germline CDR1 and CDR2: MGHRA and YSYEKL. J gave up 1 base and V 3 bases, and 15 bases lay outside the gene matches. The CDR3 is 21 residues long. The CDR3 nucleotides read TGCGCCAGCAGCCACCCTGGACTAGCGGGAGTAAGAGGTAGATCCTACAATGAGCAGTTCTTC. This encodes CASSHPGLAGVRGRSYNEQFF.

This chain uses TRBV11-3 with TRBJ1-1; the D is unclear. The germline gives CDR1 SGHNT, CDR2 YENEEA. CDR3 length: 13 amino acids. V was cut by 0 bases and J by 5 bases, with 7 bases left in between. CDR3 loop: CASSLEEGTEAFF. DNA of the CDR3: TGTGCCAGCAGCTTAGAGGAGGGAACTGAAGCTTTCTTT.

The chain has TRBV4-3 and TRBJ2-7; 8 bases are a match to TRBD1. The CDR3 is 16 amino acids. CDR1 is LGHNA, CDR2 YSLEER, per germline. The V and J ends lost 5 bases and 5 bases, in that order; junction bases with no gene match: 14. The CDR3 is CASSLNFQGAADEQYF. The CDR3 bases are TGCGCCAGCAGCTTAAACTTTCAGGGGGCAGCTGACGAGCAGTACTTC.

The chain is built from TRBV10-3 and TRBJ1-2; D perhaps matches TRBD1 (6 bases). The length of the CDR3 is 16 residues. Trimming stripped 6 bases from V and 0 bases from J, with 17 bases between. In germline, CDR1 is ENHRY, CDR2 SYGVKD. In nucleotides, the CDR3 is TGTGCCATCAGCGACCCTTCTAGGACAGCTAACTATGGCTACACCTTC. Its translation is CAISDPSRTANYGYTF.

The V call is TRBV30, the J call TRBJ2-3; 9 bases match TRBD1. V shed 3 bases, J shed 5 bases, and the junction held 6 bases outside the gene matches. This CDR3 has 14 amino acids. The V gene's germline CDR1 is GTSNPN and CDR2 SVGIG (reference sequence). The CDR3 protein is CAWRGQGYKDTQYF. Here the CDR3 DNA reads TGTGCCTGGAGGGGACAGGGATATAAAGATACGCAGTATTTT.

The genes are TRBV4-2 and TRBJ2-7, with D perhaps TRBD2 (6 bases). Between the trimmed V and J ends, which lost 2 bases and 1 base, there was a span of 21 bases. The germline V gene has CDR1 LGHNA and CDR2 YNFKEQ. The CDR3 spans 18 residues. The CDR3 bases are TGTGCCAGCAGCCAAACTCCTCTAACAGCGGGTCGTTCCTACGAGCAGTACTTC. It encodes CASSQTPLTAGRSYEQYF.

The chain couples TRBV28 to TRBJ1-2; D possibly corresponds to TRBD1 (5 bases). From germline, CDR1 is MDHEN and CDR2 SYDVKM. CDR3 size: 13 residues. V was shortened by 6 bases and J by 5 bases, with 13 bases between the two germline ends. CDR3 residues: CASRLDGGYGYTF. In DNA form, the CDR3 reads TGTGCCAGCAGGTTGGACGGGGGATATGGCTACACCTTC.

The rearrangement joins TRBV11-3 to TRBJ2-3; D unresolved. There are 13 residues in the CDR3. Germline loops: CDR1 SGHNT, CDR2 YENEEA. The V end was cut by 3 bases, the J end by 5 bases, with 9 bases between. The DNA of the CDR3 is TGTGCCAGCAGCTTTACAGTGCGAGATACGCAGTATTTT. As protein: CASSFTVRDTQYF.

This chain connects TRBV2 to TRBJ2-5; a weak D match, TRBD2 (6 bases). Trimming left V 5 bases short and J 2 bases short, with 12 bases between. There are 14 residues in the CDR3. Per the germline V gene, CDR1 is SNHLY and CDR2 is FYNNEI. The CDR3 DNA reads TGTGCCAGCAGTTCACTTGCGGGGCAAGAGACCCAGTACTTC. Residues: CASSSLAGQETQYF.

The gene calls are TRBV2 and TRBJ1-2, with TRBD1 matching 8 bases. J was trimmed by 4 bases and V by 3 bases; bases with no gene match: 10. Germline V gives CDR1 SNHLY, CDR2 FYNNEI. The CDR3 is 16 amino acids. As DNA, the CDR3 is TGTGCCAGCAGTGACACGACAGGGGAGGTTCCCTATGGCTACACCTTC. Amino acids: CASSDTTGEVPYGYTF.

V usage is TRBV18 and J usage is TRBJ1-2; D is perhaps TRBD1 (6 bases). The V and J ends lost 6 bases and 2 bases respectively, with 22 bases between them. This CDR3 is built from 17 residues. Germline CDR1 KGHSH, CDR2 LQKENI. The CDR3 reads CASSGGAGRDLNYGYTF. The DNA of the CDR3 is TGTGCCAGCTCGGGGGGCGCAGGGAGGGACCTAAACTATGGCTACACCTTC.

V gene TRBV7-2 combines with J gene TRBJ1-5; 11 positions agree with TRBD1. CDR1 and CDR2 from the germline V gene are SGHTA and FQGNSA. The CDR3 runs 15 residues. V trimming: 8 bases; J trimming: 5 bases; junction bases outside the gene matches: 8. CDR3 protein: CASSRQGQGDQPQHF. CDR3 coding DNA: TGTGCCAGCTCCCGGCAGGGACAGGGGGATCAGCCCCAGCATTTT.

CDR3 region: CASSLGRNEQFF. CDR3 nucleotides: TGCGCCAGCAGCTTGGGTCGGAATGAGCAGTTCTTC. This rearrangement joins TRBV5-1 to TRBJ2-1; the D is unclear. V dropped 0 bases and J dropped 7 bases, with 5 bases sitting between them. Germline V CDR1 and CDR2: SGHRS, YFSETQ. This CDR3 has 12 amino acids.

The CDR3: CASSFRAFTRGETQYF. For the CDR3, the DNA is TGTGCCAGCAGCTTCCGGGCTTTTACCCGGGGGGAGACCCAGTACTTC. The V call is TRBV7-2, the J call TRBJ2-5; possibly TRBD2 for D (6 bases). The V gene's germline CDR1 is SGHTA and CDR2 FQGNSA. CDR3 length: 16 residues. Trimming shortened V by 3 bases and J by 5 bases, and 19 bases separated the two germline ends.

This rearrangement joins TRBV21-1 to TRBJ2-1; TRBD1, as called in the table, went unchecked against the DNA. TRBV21-1 is annotated as a pseudogene. The CDR3 is 19 amino acids. The CDR3 spells CASSSRGDRGQYFYNEQFF. The CDR3 DNA is TGTGCCAGCAGTTCTAGGGGGGACAGGGGGCAATATTTCTACAATGAGCAGTTCTTC.

This clone showed up just a few times. This rearrangement joins TRBV5-6 to TRBJ1-1; tentatively, D is TRBD1 (5 bases). The ends were cut back, 4 bases at V and 10 bases at J, with 32 bases in the middle. CDR1 and CDR2 (germline): SGHDT, YYEEEE. CDR3 length equals 18 residues. CDR3 residues: CASSPPWGVGMSGRGAFF. CDR3 nucleotide sequence: TGTGCCAGCAGCCCACCCTGGGGCGTGGGGATGTCGGGCCGCGGAGCTTTCTTT.

This clone was counted a few times. The chain employs TRBV2 and TRBJ1-3; possible D gene TRBD1, 5 bases. The CDR3 extends over 14 amino acids. Germline assignment: CDR1 SNHLY and CDR2 FYNNEI. V was pared by 4 bases and J by 3 bases, with 10 bases between. CDR3 in amino acids: CASSVGQGGNTIYF. The DNA for the CDR3 is TGTGCCAGCAGTGTAGGGCAGGGTGGAAACACCATATATTTT.

J is TRBJ1-2 and V is TRBV6-1, with unresolved D. V gave up 2 bases and J gave up 3 bases, with 13 bases separating them. The CDR3 extends over 15 amino acids. Germline CDR1 reads MNHNS; CDR2 reads SASEGT. The CDR3 DNA follows: TGTGCCAGCAGTGAATGGAGCTCGGCAGACTATGGCTACACCTTC. The encoded protein is CASSEWSSADYGYTF.

The V call is TRBV7-6, the J call TRBJ2-7, with 7 bases that match TRBD1. There are 14 residues in the CDR3. Germline V gene lookup returns CDR1 SGHVS and CDR2 FNYEAQ. Trimming removed 5 bases from V and 5 bases from J; junction bases left unmatched: 9. CDR3 amino acids: CASSIRDSTNEQYF. The CDR3 nucleotides are TGTGCCAGCAGCATCCGGGACAGTACTAACGAGCAGTACTTC.